The clone carrying this T cell receptor (beta chain) was picked up many times. Its antigen is as yet unknown. This entry is derived from a study of T cells in Graves' hyperthyroidism and ophthalmopathy. Study-wide results and caveats: A 13 V-J signature model discriminated ophthalmopathy versus stable hyperthyroidism.

Patients were excluded for uncontrolled infection, other autoimmune disease, pregnancy or lactation. Diagnosing involved the use of clinical symptoms, serum thyroxine and TRAb, thyroid ultrasound and orbital computed tomography. Amplification of TCR beta CDR3 regions used RNA as the template. Carried out on the TCR CDR3, a first-round RT-PCR used the HTBI primer set. Via MiXCR, TCRdb re-called the multiplex PCR reads, giving one row per CDR3 protein. The sample records hundreds of thousands of distinct CDR3 sequences, roughly an eighth being singletons. In germline, CDR1 is MNHEY, CDR2 SMNVEV (reference sequence). V lost 5 bases and J lost 1, with 15 bases in between. This CDR3 spans 15 amino acids.

The source of this sequence is a woman between 40 and 50 years old with Graves' ophthalmopathy. The sample was blood. The rearrangement joins TRBV27 to TRBJ2-7; D could derive from TRBD1 or TRBD2 (7 bases each). The CDR3 here is CASSVQGGRSYEQYF. The CDR3 coding sequence is TGTGCCAGCAGTGTCCAGGGGGGGAGGTCCTACGAGCAGTACTTC.